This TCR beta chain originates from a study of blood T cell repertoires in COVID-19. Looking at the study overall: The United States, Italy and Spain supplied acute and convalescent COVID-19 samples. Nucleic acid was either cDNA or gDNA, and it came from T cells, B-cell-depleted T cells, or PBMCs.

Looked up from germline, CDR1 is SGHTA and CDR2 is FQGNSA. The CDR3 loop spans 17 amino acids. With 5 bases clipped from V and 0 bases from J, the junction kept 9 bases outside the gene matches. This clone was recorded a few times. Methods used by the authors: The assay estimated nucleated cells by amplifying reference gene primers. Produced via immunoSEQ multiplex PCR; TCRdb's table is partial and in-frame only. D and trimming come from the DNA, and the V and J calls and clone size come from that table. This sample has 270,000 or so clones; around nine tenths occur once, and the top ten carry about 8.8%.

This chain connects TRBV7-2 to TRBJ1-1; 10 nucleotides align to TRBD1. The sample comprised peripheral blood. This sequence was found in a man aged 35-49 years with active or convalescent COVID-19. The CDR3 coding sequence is TGTGCCAGCAGCGCAGCCGGGACAGGGGCCCTGAACACTGAAGCTTTCTTT. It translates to CASSAAGTGALNTEAFF.